Presented here are 8 T cell receptor beta chains from one specimen sequenced in a study of beta chain features in type 1 diabetes. Overall study findings and caveats: All four CD4+ subsets from Type 1 diabetes patients carried moderately but significantly shorter TCRB CDR3s.

These receptors' targets are unknown. Of the isolated RNA, all was reverse transcribed, and so the sequenced material was expressed TCRB transcripts. Sequenced by immunoSEQ multiplex PCR; TCRdb stores in-frame clones only, minus some. The repertoire holds roughly 140,000 clones, with under 13% as singletons. The sample consisted of central memory CD4+ T cells from blood. These receptors were taken from a man younger than 40 with type 1 diabetes.

Only a few counts were recorded for this clone. The chain couples TRBV11-1 to TRBJ2-1, with 14 bases identical to TRBD2. The ends lost 7 bases at V and 12 bases at J; junction bases unmatched: 5. The germline gives CDR1 SGHAT, CDR2 FQDESV (reference sequence). The CDR3 covers 13 residues. CDR3 loop: CASTRLAGGVQFF. CDR3 nucleotides: TGTGCCAGCACAAGACTAGCGGGAGGGGTGCAGTTCTTC.

This chain joins TRBV29-1 and TRBJ2-5; the D gene is possibly TRBD2 (5 bases). Germline assignment: CDR1 SQVTM and CDR2 ANQGSEA. This CDR3 has 13 amino acids. Between the trimmed V and J ends, which lost 6 bases and 5 bases, there was a span of 16 bases. CDR3 bases: TGCAGCGTCCGTGGTGGACTTGGGGAGACCCAGTACTTC. It encodes CSVRGGLGETQYF.

This clone was seen a few times. V is TRBV7-2 and J is TRBJ2-7, with 9 bases that match TRBD2. This CDR3 is 15 amino acids long. Per the germline V gene, CDR1 is SGHTA and CDR2 is FQGNSA. Trimming took 5 bases from V and 4 from J; bases not matched to a gene: 9. The CDR3 DNA sequence: TGTGCCAGCAGCCCCCAGGGCGGGAGGGAATACGAGCAGTACTTC. Amino acids: CASSPQGGREYEQYF.

This clone turned up a few times. J is TRBJ2-1 and V is TRBV18; D possibly corresponds to TRBD2 (6 bases). V lost 3 bases to trimming and J lost 8 bases, with 20 bases between them. Germline CDR1 KGHSH, CDR2 LQKENI. The CDR3 is 16 amino acids. The CDR3 protein is CASSPSGTSTGDEQFF. In DNA form, the CDR3 reads TGTGCCAGCTCACCCTCCGGGACTTCCACTGGTGATGAGCAGTTCTTC.

This chain joins TRBV27 and TRBJ2-1; 7 bases match TRBD2. The CDR3 has 13 residues. V lost 8 bases, J lost 7 bases, and 8 bases stayed unmatched. Germline CDR1 is MNHEY and CDR2 is SMNVEV (reference sequence). In DNA form, the CDR3 reads TGTGCCAGCGCTAGGCGGGAGTGGAATGAGCAGTTCTTC. It specifies CASARREWNEQFF.

This clone was observed a handful of times. The chain combines TRBV7-9 with TRBJ2-2; 14 nucleotides align to TRBD2. The CDR3 has 19 residues. Germline trimming cut 2 bases from V and 3 bases from J; bases unmatched to any gene: 8. From germline, CDR1 is SEHNR and CDR2 FQNEAQ (reference sequence). CDR3 amino acids: CASSLTGLAGVPDTGELFF. The DNA of the CDR3 is TGTGCCAGCAGCTTAACGGGACTAGCGGGAGTGCCTGACACCGGGGAGCTGTTTTTT.

The rearrangement links TRBV29-1 to TRBJ2-3; the match to TRBD2 covers 8 bases. The germline gives CDR1 SQVTM, CDR2 ANQGSEA. This CDR3 has 15 amino acids. With V trimmed by 1 base and J by 2 bases, 5 bases remained unmatched. The CDR3 bases are TGCAGCGTTGAAGCGAGCGGGAGTCTCACAGATACGCAGTATTTT. Translating it yields CSVEASGSLTDTQYF.

This clone came up a few times. The rearrangement joins TRBV9 to TRBJ2-5; the D is unclear. The V end lost 4 bases, the J end lost 7 bases, and 8 bases lay between the germline ends. The CDR3 runs 11 residues. Per the germline V gene, CDR1 is SGDLS and CDR2 is YYNGEE. CDR3 protein: CASSSSRTQYF. In DNA form, the CDR3 reads TGTGCCAGCAGCTCCTCTAGGACCCAGTACTTC.